These T cell receptor beta chains were read from a single sample in a study of CD8 T cells in Susac syndrome. TCRdb reanalysed the immunoSEQ multiplex PCR reads using MiXCR and keeps one entry per CDR3 protein. The sample carries roughly 130,000 distinct CDR3 sequences, around 96% recorded once. Material: CD4+ T cells from PBMCs. The receptors derive from a human donor with Susac syndrome. Each CDR3 is given with its conserved first and last residue. D genes are given only for firm matches. Not every row has a clone size; where given, it reads once, few, many or a size class.

v_gene: TRBV5-6
abundance: -
d_gene: -
j_gene: TRBJ1-1
CDR3aa: CASSLRGSTEAFF
CDR3nt: TGTGCCAGCAGCTTGCGGGGAAGCACTGAAGCTTTCTTT

v_gene: TRBV29-1
abundance: -
d_gene: TRBD1
j_gene: TRBJ2-7
CDR3aa: CSAMSGPNRGADEQYF
CDR3nt: TGCAGCGCCATGTCGGGGCCCAACAGGGGTGCGGACGAGCAGTACTTC

v_gene: TRBV20-1
abundance: once
d_gene: TRBD2
j_gene: TRBJ2-7
CDR3aa: CSAQTSGPYEQYF
CDR3nt: TGCAGTGCACAGACTAGCGGTCCCTACGAGCAGTACTTC

v_gene: TRBV9
abundance: -
d_gene: TRBD2
j_gene: TRBJ2-3
CDR3aa: CASSVDGRVDTQYF
CDR3nt: TGTGCCAGCAGCGTCGACGGGAGGGTAGATACGCAGTATTTT

v_gene: TRBV20-1
abundance: -
d_gene: -
j_gene: TRBJ2-1
CDR3aa: CSQMGDIYNEQFF
CDR3nt: TGCAGCCAGATGGGGGACATATACAATGAGCAGTTCTTC

v_gene: TRBV20-1
abundance: -
d_gene: -
j_gene: TRBJ2-1
CDR3aa: CSARSGVNEQFF
CDR3nt: TGCAGTGCTAGAAGCGGTGTAAATGAGCAGTTCTTC

v_gene: TRBV29-1
abundance: -
d_gene: -
j_gene: TRBJ2-7
CDR3aa: CSARPPGNYEQYF
CDR3nt: TGCAGCGCCCGCCCGCCAGGGAACTACGAGCAGTACTTC

v_gene: TRBV6-6
abundance: once
d_gene: -
j_gene: TRBJ2-1
CDR3aa: CASSYRDNEQFF
CDR3nt: TGTGCCAGCAGCTACAGGGACAATGAGCAGTTCTTC

v_gene: TRBV14
abundance: -
d_gene: -
j_gene: TRBJ2-2
CDR3aa: CASSRYYGGVNTGELFF
CDR3nt: TGTGCCAGCAGCCGATACTATGGCGGGGTGAACACCGGGGAGCTGTTTTTT

v_gene: TRBV28
abundance: -
d_gene: -
j_gene: TRBJ1-1
CDR3aa: CASSLPGTLNTEAFF
CDR3nt: TGTGCCAGCAGCTTACCAGGGACATTGAACACTGAAGCTTTCTTT

v_gene: TRBV14
abundance: -
d_gene: -
j_gene: TRBJ2-2
CDR3aa: CASSQWLNTGELFF
CDR3nt: TGTGCCAGCAGCCAATGGCTGAACACCGGGGAGCTGTTTTTT

v_gene: TRBV27
abundance: -
d_gene: -
j_gene: TRBJ2-1
CDR3aa: CASSSPPGSSAYNEQFF
CDR3nt: TGTGCCAGCAGTTCCCCCCCCGGGAGTTCCGCCTACAATGAGCAGTTCTTC

v_gene: TRBV10-3
abundance: once
d_gene: TRBD1
j_gene: TRBJ1-2
CDR3aa: CAISEGTVAYGYTF
CDR3nt: TGTGCCATCAGTGAAGGGACAGTAGCCTATGGCTACACCTTC

v_gene: TRBV29-1
abundance: -
d_gene: -
j_gene: TRBJ2-3
CDR3aa: CSVDEGTNTDTQYF
CDR3nt: TGCAGCGTTGATGAGGGGACAAACACAGATACGCAGTATTTT

v_gene: TRBV6-5
abundance: once
d_gene: TRBD1
j_gene: TRBJ1-2
CDR3aa: CASSYQGTGMYTF
CDR3nt: TGTGCCAGCAGTTACCAAGGGACAGGGATGTACACCTTC

v_gene: TRBV29-1
abundance: few
d_gene: -
j_gene: TRBJ1-1
CDR3aa: CSVLGGNTEAFF
CDR3nt: TGCAGCGTTTTGGGGGGAAACACTGAAGCTTTCTTT